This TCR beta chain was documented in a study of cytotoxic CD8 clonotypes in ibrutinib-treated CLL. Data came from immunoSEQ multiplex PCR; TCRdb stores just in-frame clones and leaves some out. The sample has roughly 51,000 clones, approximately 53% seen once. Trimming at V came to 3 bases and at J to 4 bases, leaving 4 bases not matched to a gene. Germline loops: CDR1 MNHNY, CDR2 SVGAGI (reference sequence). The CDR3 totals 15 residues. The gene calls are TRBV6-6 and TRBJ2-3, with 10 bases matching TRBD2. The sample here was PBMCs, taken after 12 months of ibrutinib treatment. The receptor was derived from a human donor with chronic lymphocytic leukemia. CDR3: CASSYLAGVADTQYF. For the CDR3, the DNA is TGTGCCAGCAGTTATCTAGCGGGAGTAGCAGATACGCAGTATTTT.